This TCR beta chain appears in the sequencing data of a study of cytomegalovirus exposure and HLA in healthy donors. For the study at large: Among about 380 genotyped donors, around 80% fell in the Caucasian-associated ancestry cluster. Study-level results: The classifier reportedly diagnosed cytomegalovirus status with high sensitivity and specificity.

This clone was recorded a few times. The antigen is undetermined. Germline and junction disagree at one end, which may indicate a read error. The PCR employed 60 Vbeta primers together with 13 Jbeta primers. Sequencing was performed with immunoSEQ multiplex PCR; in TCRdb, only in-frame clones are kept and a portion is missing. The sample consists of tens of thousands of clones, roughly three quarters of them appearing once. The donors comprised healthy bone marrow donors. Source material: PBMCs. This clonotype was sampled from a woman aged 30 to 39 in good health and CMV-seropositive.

The CDR3 spells CSSSLRLAGGKQDEQYF. CDR3 bases: TGTTCCAGCAGCCTACGACTAGCGGGAGGGAAACAGGACGAGCAGTACTTC. The V gene is TRBV7-9, the J gene TRBJ2-7; 14 bases line up with TRBD2. The CDR3 sequence is 17 residues long. Germline-derived CDR1 and CDR2 are SEHNR and FQNEAQ (reference sequence).